The next 5 T cell receptor beta chains were all read from a single sample in a study of shared clonotypes between healthy human individuals. Assay: immunoSEQ multiplex PCR; the TCRdb copy retains only in-frame clones and omits some. The sample yields roughly 2.5 million clones, approximately 94% seen once. The material sequenced was naive CD4+ T cells sorted from blood. The sample's subset: CD45RA+ positively selected. The receptor set was obtained from a man between 18 and 35 years old in good health.

The J gene is TRBJ2-3, the V gene TRBV7-2, with 9 bases identical to TRBD1. V lost 5 bases and J lost 0; bases outside the gene matches: 9. Germline lookup yields CDR1 SGHTA and CDR2 FQGNSA. The CDR3 spans 17 residues. This CDR3 is CASSVGTGGRSTDTQYF. The CDR3, as DNA: TGTGCCAGCAGCGTGGGTACAGGGGGCCGCAGCACAGATACGCAGTATTTT.

V and J are TRBV9 and TRBJ1-2; 7 nucleotides align to TRBD1. This CDR3 region has 14 residues. With 4 bases clipped from V and 7 bases from J, the junction kept 10 bases outside the gene matches. The germline V gene encodes CDR1 SGDLS and CDR2 YYNGEE. The CDR3 DNA reads as TGTGCCAGCAGCCCTCAGACAGGGAGAATTGGCTACACCTTC. Amino acids: CASSPQTGRIGYTF. Combining the CDR3 with reference TRBV9 and TRBJ1-2 gives the whole variable domain DSGVTQTPKHLITATGQRVTLRCSPRSGDLSVYWYQQSLDQGLQFLIQYYNGEERAKGNILERFSAQQFPDLHSELNLSSLELGDSALYFCASSPQTGRIGYTFGSGTRLTVV.

The genes are TRBV5-4 and TRBJ2-7; 16 bases are shared with TRBD2. Germline V gives CDR1 SGHNT, CDR2 YYREEE (reference sequence). The CDR3 has 18 residues. V was clipped by 5 bases and J by 6 bases; unmatched bases: 14. In nucleotides, the CDR3 is TGTGCCAGCAGAGACGGGACTAGCGGGAGGGCCCTTTCTGGCGAGCAGTACTTC. Amino acids: CASRDGTSGRALSGEQYF.

The genes are TRBV5-1 and TRBJ1-4; 7 nucleotides match TRBD1. The CDR3 runs 15 residues. The V gene end was trimmed by 2 bases and the J gene end by 5 bases; junction bases not matched to a gene: 6. Germline CDR1 is SGHRS and CDR2 is YFSETQ. DNA for the CDR3: TGCGCCAGCAGCTTCACCGGGACAGAAAATGAAAAACTGTTTTTT. Translated, it gives CASSFTGTENEKLFF.

The J gene is TRBJ1-3, the V gene TRBV7-9, with D possibly matching TRBD1 (6 bases). The CDR3 spans 19 residues. Between the trimmed V and J ends, which lost 5 bases and 0 bases, there was a span of 23 bases. Germline V gene data show CDR1 as SEHNR and CDR2 as FQNEAQ (reference sequence). The CDR3 sequence: CASSRLAGGDTHSGNTIYF. Written as DNA, the CDR3 is TGTGCCAGCAGCCGGCTTGCGGGCGGGGACACTCACTCTGGAAACACCATATATTTT.